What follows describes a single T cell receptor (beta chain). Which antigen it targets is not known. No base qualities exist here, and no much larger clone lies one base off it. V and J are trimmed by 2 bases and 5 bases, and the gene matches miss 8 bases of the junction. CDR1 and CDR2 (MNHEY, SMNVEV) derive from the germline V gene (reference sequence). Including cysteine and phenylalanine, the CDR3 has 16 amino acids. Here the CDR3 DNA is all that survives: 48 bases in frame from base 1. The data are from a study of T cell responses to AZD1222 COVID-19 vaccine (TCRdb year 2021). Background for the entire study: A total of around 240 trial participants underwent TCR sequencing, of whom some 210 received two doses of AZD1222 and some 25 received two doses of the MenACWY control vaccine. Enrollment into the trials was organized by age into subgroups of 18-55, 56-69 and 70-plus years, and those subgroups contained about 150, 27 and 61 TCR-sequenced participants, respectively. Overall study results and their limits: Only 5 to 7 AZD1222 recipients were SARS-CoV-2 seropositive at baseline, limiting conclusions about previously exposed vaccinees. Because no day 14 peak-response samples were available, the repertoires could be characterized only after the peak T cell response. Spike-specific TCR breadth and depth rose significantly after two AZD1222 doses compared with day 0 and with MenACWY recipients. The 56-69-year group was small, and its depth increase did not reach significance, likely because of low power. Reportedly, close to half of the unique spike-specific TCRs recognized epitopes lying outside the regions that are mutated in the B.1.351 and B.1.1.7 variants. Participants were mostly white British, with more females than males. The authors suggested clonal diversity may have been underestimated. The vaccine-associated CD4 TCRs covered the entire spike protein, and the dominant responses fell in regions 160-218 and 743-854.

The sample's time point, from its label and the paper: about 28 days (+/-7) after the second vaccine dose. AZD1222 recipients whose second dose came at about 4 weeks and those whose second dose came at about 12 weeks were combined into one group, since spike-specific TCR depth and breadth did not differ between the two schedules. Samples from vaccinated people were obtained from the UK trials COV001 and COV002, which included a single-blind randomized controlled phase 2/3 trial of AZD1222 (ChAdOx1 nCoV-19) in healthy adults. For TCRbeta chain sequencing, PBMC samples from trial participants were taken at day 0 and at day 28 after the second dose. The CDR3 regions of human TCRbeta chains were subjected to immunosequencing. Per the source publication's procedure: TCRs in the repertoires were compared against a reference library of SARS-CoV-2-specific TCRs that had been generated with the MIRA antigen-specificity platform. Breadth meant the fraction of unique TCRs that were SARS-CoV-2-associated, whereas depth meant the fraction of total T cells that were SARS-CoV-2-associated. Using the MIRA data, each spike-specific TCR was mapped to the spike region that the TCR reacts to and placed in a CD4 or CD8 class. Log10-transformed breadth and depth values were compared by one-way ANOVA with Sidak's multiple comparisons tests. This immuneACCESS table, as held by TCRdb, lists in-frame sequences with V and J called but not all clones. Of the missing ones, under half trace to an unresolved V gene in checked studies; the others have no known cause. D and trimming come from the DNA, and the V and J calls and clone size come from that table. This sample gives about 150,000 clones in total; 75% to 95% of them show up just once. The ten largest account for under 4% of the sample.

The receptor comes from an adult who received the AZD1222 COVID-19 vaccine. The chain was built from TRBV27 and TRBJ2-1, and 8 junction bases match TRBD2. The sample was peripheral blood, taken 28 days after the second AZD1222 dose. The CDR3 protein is CASSLLLSGGHNEQFF. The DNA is TGTGCCAGCAGTTTACTCCTGAGCGGGGGACACAATGAGCAGTTCTTC.